This TCR beta chain was captured by sequencing in a study of cytomegalovirus exposure and HLA in healthy donors (dated by TCRdb to the late 2010s). Context from the whole study: An earlier analysis of 587 of the donors reported 250 to 350 Gb of sequence data and approximately 120 million unique TCR beta sequences obtained from about 170 million T cells. The aim of the study was to test whether cataloging public T cell receptors could identify signatures of past pathogen exposure. Because of strong linkage in the cohort, four to six DR-DQ haplotypes were treated as single units for association and clustering. The number of donors typed differed by locus, with about 629-630 for A, B, C, DRB1 and DQB1, about 500 for DQA1, under 610 for DPA1, and around 460 for DPB1. The T cell repertoires of roughly 660 subjects were profiled by immunosequencing and related to cytomegalovirus serostatus. To decide whether each TCR beta V gene segment behaved as functional or pseudogenic, an earlier analysis of approximately 620 of the donors relied on high-throughput TCR beta sequencing. Of the approximately 400 genotyped donors, about 84% fell in the genetic ancestry cluster associated with self-reported Caucasian donors. Along with the roughly 670-subject first cohort, a separate validation cohort of over 90 different subjects was used. All discovery cohort repertoires had been generated on a single sequencing platform. A later genetic analysis used genome-wide SNP genotypes for about three fifths of the 666 donors, treating that subset as a discovery cohort. Among several hundred genotyped donors of the cohort, an average of roughly 230,000 unique TCR beta nucleotide sequences was sequenced per donor, of which 15% to 20% were non-productive. To study patterns of TCR occurrence, a later analysis re-analyzed previously published TCR beta repertoires from 550 to 800 donors and added high-resolution HLA genotyping. To predict cytomegalovirus infection status, the study combined high-throughput TCR immunosequencing, statistical association of individual TCRs with disease status, and machine learning. About 300 gigabases of sequencing data and roughly 90 million unique TCR sequences were included in an early release covering roughly 600 HLA-typed donors. HLA typing included class I and class II loci at four-digit resolution. Donor age, sex, ethnicity and CMV serostatus were compiled together with the repertoire data. The later analysis used no new phenotypic data to find candidate immune exposures, relying instead on TCR beta sequences and their occurrence across donors. Summary of the overall study and its limitations: Because counts were too low, seventeen rarely observed V segments, including chromosome 9 orphons, were excluded from the earlier analysis of several hundred of the donors. Broadly in line with IMGT annotations, most TCR beta V segments showed up in productive rearrangements about 87% or about 30% of the time in an earlier analysis of some 590 of the donors. For the cohort, immune exposure information was limited to CMV serostatus. In a later analysis, the rate of TCR association differed among HLA loci, with DRB1 alleles having the most associated TCRs and HLA-C alleles having the fewest. In both the original and validation cohorts, the classifier was reported to diagnose cytomegalovirus status with high specificity and sensitivity. Because the 87-base-pair reads could not distinguish some IMGT-functional V segments, including TRBV6-2 and TRBV6-3, those segments were excluded. The study listed 164 TCR beta chains as associated with cytomegalovirus. In vitro tests confirmed that a few of the cytomegalovirus-associated TCR beta chains recognize cytomegalovirus antigens. According to a later analysis, most CMV-associated TCR beta chains appeared to be HLA-restricted, and the HLA associations seemed to be driven largely by CMV exposure. The cohort was sequenced for TCR beta chains only, and without alpha or paired-chain data the features that could be detected were limited. A further reported finding was that TCR beta sequences accurately predicted the HLA-A and HLA-B alleles for most subjects in the first cohort. The presence/absence analyses assumed that sequencing depth was roughly uniform across donors, and that assumption may not be true. A group of highly shared sequence variants was considered likely to be a technical artifact of the sequencing pipeline. According to the authors, the approach could potentially be generalized to other disease states and immunological phenotypes. Correlated functional status among segregating V segments might reflect linkage disequilibrium, but an unknown experimental factor could not be ruled out. In a later analysis, around 15,000 TCR beta sequences were associated with specific HLA alleles at a false discovery rate of 0.05. In a later analysis, HLA-associated TCR beta chains showed more clonal expansion and lower generation probabilities than non-associated chains that were equally common. HLA typing was unavailable for some donors at each locus, so association tests used only the typed subset. A later analysis reported that several top co-occurrence clusters appeared linked to parvovirus B19, influenza, CMV and Epstein-Barr virus. In a later genetic analysis, a missense DCLRE1C variant was associated with V-gene and J-gene trimming of TCR beta chains, and the association was replicated in an independent cohort. In a later genetic analysis, fewer N-insertions in productive TCRs were reported among donors in an Asian-associated ancestry cluster than the approximately 710-donor mean. Most TCR sequences were seen in very few donors, while some public TCRs were found in many individuals. When HLA alleles, especially DR and DQ, strongly co-occurred, attributing TCR associations to individual alleles was difficult.

In total, 666 healthy bone marrow donors made up the cohort. All cohort members were sampled while nominally healthy, although unrecorded immune exposures were likely present. The donor was CMV seronegative and was included in the group of a few hundred seronegative cohort members. Every donor gave a peripheral blood sample, and the peripheral blood mononuclear cells from that sample were used for TCR beta sequencing. The Qiagen DNeasy Blood Extraction Kit was used to extract genomic DNA from the blood cell samples. The CDR1 and CDR2 encoded by the germline V gene are LGHNA and YNFKEQ. Unmatched junction bases come to 14, with V trimmed by 0 bases and J by 1 base. The CDR3 goes from the cysteine to the phenylalanine over 20 residues. CDR3 DNA is the only sequence kept; it has 60 bases, read in frame from the first base. Points on this clone: This receptor's antigen is unknown. It has no much larger one-base neighbor in the sample; base qualities were not kept.

To prepare the library, the immunoSEQ multiplex PCR assay was applied. The multiplex PCR relied on a mix of 60 forward primers for TCR Vbeta segments and 13 reverse primers for TCR Jbeta segments. A multiplex PCR assay on genomic DNA amplified the CDR3 region of rearranged TCR beta genes. On the Illumina HiSeq System, the amplified TCR beta libraries were sequenced as 87-base-pair reads. The study's processing was this. Across the roughly 700 repertoires, a later analysis counted around 80 million unique TCR beta chains, approximately 10 million of which were shared by at least two donors. Raw reads were error-corrected and collapsed into unique sequences by a nearest-neighbor algorithm in which closely related sequences were merged to remove PCR and sequencing errors. CDR3 sequences were aligned to IMGT reference sequences to assign V, D and J gene segments. For a sequence to be retained, a match of at least six nucleotides to both a V gene segment and a J gene segment was required. Rearrangements were called productive when the CDR3 lacked stop codons and stayed in frame with V and J; all others were non-productive. Following IMGT convention, CDR3 was defined as the stretch from the second conserved V-encoded cysteine to the conserved J-encoded phenylalanine. The earlier analysis of approximately 590 of the donors excluded any sequence lacking an unambiguous match to a single V gene segment. In an earlier analysis of several hundred of the donors, V segments were called functional above 56.7% productive rearrangements and were called segregating when the between-donor standard deviation exceeded 5%. A statistical classification framework was built for diagnosing cytomegalovirus status from the catalog of TCR beta chain sequences. In a later analysis, V and J genes were assigned by comparing TCR nucleotide sequences against IMGT/GENE-DB human TR gene sequences. In a later analysis, CDR3 sequences and most-parsimonious VDJ recombination scenarios were assigned using the TCRdist pipeline. In a later analysis, each TCR beta chain was defined by its CDR3 amino acid sequence together with its V-gene family, and reads without a unique V-gene family were excluded. In a later analysis, 450 to 600 highly shared, low-generation-probability nucleotide sequences were removed to address suspected cross-contamination and a sequencing artifact. For each public chain, a later analysis derived a clonal expansion index from normalized ranks of inferred template counts within each repertoire. A later analysis computed generation probabilities with a VDJ recombination model fitted to out-of-frame rearrangements, and checked the results against IGoR. In a later analysis, hypergeometric tests were used to score TCR-TCR, TCR-HLA and TCR-CMV co-occurrence, with a repertoire-size bias correction applied to TCR pairs. In a later analysis, false discovery rates were estimated by permuting HLA or CMV assignments 20 times. In a later analysis, co-occurring TCRs were grouped using DBSCAN, with TCRdist sequence similarity added in when clustering inside HLA-allele-positive subsets. Repertoires with fewer than 30,000 or more than 120,000 public chains, plus five repertoires with anomalous nucleotide sharing, were excluded from co-occurrence clustering. TCRdb re-hosts the immuneACCESS table, in-frame sequences only. Its copies lack some clones; in the studies checked, an unresolved V gene accounts for under half of them, and the cause for the rest is not known. That table furnishes V, J and clone size, whereas the DNA furnished D and trimming. Recorded for this sample are roughly 200,000 clones; 80% to 90% of them occurred a single time. Jointly, the top ten make up less than 0.35% of the sample.

The sequencing input was PBMCs. The clonotype was recovered from a young woman in good health and CMV-seronegative. Rearrangement joined TRBV4-2 to TRBJ2-2, and TRBD2 aligns with 7 junction nucleotides. Here the CDR3 is given as CASSQDLKRALAENTGELFF. The nucleotides read TGTGCCAGCAGCCAAGATCTCAAAAGGGCGCTAGCGGAGAACACCGGGGAGCTGTTTTTT.